The present T cell receptor beta chain was sequenced within a study of CD8 T cells in Susac syndrome. Random hexamers were used to reverse transcribe about 0.5 to 1 ug of RNA. TCRdb re-called the immunoSEQ multiplex PCR reads with MiXCR, one entry per CDR3 protein. The repertoire holds 95,000 to 150,000 distinct CDR3 sequences, with around 96% as singletons. Germline V gene sequence: CDR1 ENHRY, CDR2 SYGVKD. J gave up 8 bases and V 4 bases, and 13 bases lay outside the gene matches. The CDR3 is made up of 16 amino acids. TEMRA cells were FACS-enriched and CD8+ and CD4+ T cells negatively isolated. The sequenced sample was CD4+ T cells from PBMCs. The chain has TRBV10-3 and TRBJ2-2; 7 bases fit TRBD1. The clonotype was recovered from a human donor in good health. The CDR3 coding sequence is TGTGCCATCAGTGTGGAGACAGGGTATGACTCAGGGGAGCTGTTTTTT. Its protein is CAISVETGYDSGELFF.